The next 15 T cell receptor beta chains were all read from a single sample in a study of neurological immune-mediated disorders. Using its own MiXCR run on the 5' RACE reads, TCRdb lists one record per CDR3 protein. This table has tens of thousands of distinct CDR3 sequences, roughly 4.3% appearing once. The sequencing sample was made of PBMCs. All receptors derive from a young man with multiple sclerosis.

The table lists this clonotype with many counts. The chain uses TRBV4-1 and TRBJ1-4, with 9 bases aligning to TRBD1. Germline assignment: CDR1 MGHRA and CDR2 YSYEKL. V shed 4 bases, J shed 3 bases, and the junction held 3 bases outside the gene matches. CDR3 length equals 15 residues. CDR3 bases: TGCGCCAGCAGCCCCGGGACAGGGTCTAATGAAAAACTGTTTTTT. The encoded protein is CASSPGTGSNEKLFF.

This clonotype has more than one count but fewer than ten. J is TRBJ2-7 and V is TRBV18; D might be TRBD1 (6 bases). The CDR3 is 16 amino acids. The ends were cut back, 3 bases at V and 2 bases at J, with 17 bases in the middle. The germline CDR1 and CDR2 sequences are KGHSH and LQKENI. The CDR3 region is CASSPAGTLVTYEQYF. The CDR3 region has the DNA TGTGCCAGCTCACCTGCCGGGACACTAGTAACCTACGAGCAGTACTTC.

This clonotype was counted ten times or more. The chain links TRBV20-1 to TRBJ2-5, with 7 bases that match TRBD1. Germline lookup yields CDR1 DFQATT and CDR2 SNEGSKA (reference sequence). V shed 3 bases, J shed 5 bases, and the junction held 15 bases outside the gene matches. CDR3 length equals 16 residues. Here the CDR3 DNA reads TGCAGTGCTAGTTATCCCTCCGGGACAGCTGTGGAGACCCAGTACTTC. Protein sequence: CSASYPSGTAVETQYF.

At least ten counts were recorded for this clonotype. The chain joins TRBV10-3 to TRBJ1-6, with 8 bases matching TRBD1. Germline V gives CDR1 ENHRY, CDR2 SYGVKD. The CDR3 has 13 amino acids. J was trimmed by 5 bases and V by 10 bases; bases with no gene match: 4. The CDR3 reads CATRDRNNSPLHF. The CDR3, as DNA: TGTGCCACCAGGGACAGGAATAATTCACCCCTCCACTTT.

This clonotype was seen at least ten times. The J gene is TRBJ2-3, the V gene TRBV7-9, with D unclear. This CDR3 spans 11 amino acids. CDR1 is SEHNR and CDR2 is FQNEAQ in the germline V gene (reference sequence). The germline V and J ends were trimmed by 8 bases and 6 bases, with 9 bases remaining between them. The chain's CDR3 is CASSSSDTQYF. Here the CDR3 DNA reads TGTGCCAGCTCCAGTAGCGATACGCAGTATTTT. The full variable domain, completed using reference TRBV7-9 and TRBJ2-3, is DTGVSQNPRHKITKRGQNVTFRCDPISEHNRLYWYRQTLGQGPEFLTYFQNEAQLEKSRLLSDRFSAERPKGSFSTLEIQRTEQGDSAMYLCASSSSDTQYFGPGTRLTVL.

At least ten counts were recorded for this clonotype. The chain carries TRBV11-2 and TRBJ2-7; D possibly matches TRBD1 or TRBD2 (5 bases each). The CDR3 runs 15 residues. The germline V and J ends were trimmed by 5 bases and 3 bases, with 17 bases remaining between them. Germline V gene lookup returns CDR1 SGHAT and CDR2 FQNNGV. CDR3 residues: CASSPDRDAGYEQYF. CDR3 DNA: TGTGCCAGCAGCCCCGATAGGGACGCCGGCTACGAGCAGTACTTC.

This clonotype was observed at least ten times. The J gene is TRBJ2-1, the V gene TRBV27, with D perhaps matching TRBD2 (6 bases). Germline CDR1 is MNHEY and CDR2 is SMNVEV (reference sequence). The CDR3 extends over 15 amino acids. With 8 bases removed from V and 5 bases from J, the gap between germline ends came to 19 bases. The chain's CDR3 is CASAGFTPGDNEQFF. CDR3 nucleotide sequence: TGTGCCAGCGCCGGGTTTACCCCGGGGGACAATGAGCAGTTCTTC.

This clonotype appeared many times. The CDR3 here is CASSAAGGSTDTQYF. In DNA, the CDR3 is TGCGCCAGCAGCGCTGCAGGGGGGTCCACAGATACGCAGTATTTT. The rearrangement uses TRBV4-1 and TRBJ2-3, with a tentative D call TRBD1 (7 bases). Trimming cost V 5 bases and J 2 bases, with 14 bases left between them. The germline V gene encodes CDR1 MGHRA and CDR2 YSYEKL. The CDR3 has 15 amino acids.

In this sample, this clonotype turned up many times. This chain uses TRBV7-8 with TRBJ1-1, with TRBD1 as a possible D gene (6 bases). The CDR3 consists of 15 residues. The V gene's germline CDR1 is SGHVS and CDR2 FQNEAQ. The V gene lost 6 bases and the J gene lost 6 bases, with 20 bases spanning the gap. The CDR3 sequence is CASSTKRHRDAEAFF. The CDR3 nucleotides read TGTGCCAGCAGTACCAAGCGACACAGGGACGCTGAAGCTTTCTTT.

The sample holds many counts of this clonotype. V and J are TRBV10-3 and TRBJ1-2, with TRBD1 matching 7 bases. Germline V lookup: CDR1 ENHRY, CDR2 SYGVKD. J was trimmed by 6 bases and V by 5 bases; bases with no gene match: 9. CDR3 length equals 14 residues. CDR3 amino acids: CAISHSRGVNGYTF. Here the CDR3 DNA reads TGTGCCATCAGTCACTCCAGGGGGGTGAATGGCTACACCTTC.

This clonotype has only a few counts. This chain links TRBV6-5 with TRBJ1-1, with D perhaps TRBD1 (5 bases). V was shortened by 8 bases and J by 3 bases, with 19 bases between the two germline ends. Germline V gene lookup returns CDR1 MNHEY and CDR2 SVGAGI. The CDR3 loop spans 15 amino acids. The CDR3: CASSSPAGIDTEAFF. DNA of the CDR3: TGTGCCAGCTCAAGTCCAGCAGGGATAGACACTGAAGCTTTCTTT.

This clonotype was seen repeatedly, ten times or more. V and J are TRBV5-1 and TRBJ1-4; D ambiguous. The CDR3 covers 14 residues. Trimming shortened V by 1 base and J by 6 bases, and 10 bases separated the two germline ends. CDR1 and CDR2 (germline): SGHRS, YFSETQ. In DNA form, the CDR3 reads TGCGCCAGCAGCTTGTCTTCTCAGGATGAAAAACTGTTTTTT. Residues: CASSLSSQDEKLFF.

This clonotype was recorded many times. The CDR3 DNA reads TGTGCCAGCAGCGTACGGTCTGAAGCTTTCTTT. Encoded protein: CASSVRSEAFF. The J gene is TRBJ1-1, the V gene TRBV7-9; no clear D gene. CDR1 and CDR2 from the germline V gene are SEHNR and FQNEAQ (reference sequence). The CDR3 spans 11 residues. The germline V and J ends were trimmed by 5 bases and 6 bases, with 7 bases remaining between them.

This clonotype showed up many times. The chain carries TRBV20-1 and TRBJ2-7, with D perhaps being TRBD1 or TRBD2 (5 bases each). Germline V gives CDR1 DFQATT, CDR2 SNEGSKA (reference sequence). The CDR3 totals 15 residues. Trimming took off 0 bases at V and 5 bases at J, with 17 bases between the two ends. CDR3 DNA: TGCAGTGCTAGAGATAGGCGTCAGGGAGCGAACGAGCAGTACTTC. The encoded protein is CSARDRRQGANEQYF.

This clonotype was counted between two and nine times. V gene TRBV20-1 combines with J gene TRBJ2-2; TRBD1 matches at 8 bases. CDR1 is DFQATT, CDR2 SNEGSKA, per germline (reference sequence). V gave up 6 bases and J gave up 3 bases; unmatched junction bases: 6. The CDR3 contains 14 residues. CDR3 sequence: CSARDRRYTGELFF. In DNA, the CDR3 is TGCAGTGCCCGGGACAGGAGATACACCGGGGAGCTGTTTTTT.